This T cell receptor beta chain was retrieved from a study of blood T cell repertoires in COVID-19. Whole-study context: Donors in the United States, Italy and Spain gave samples during acute or convalescent COVID-19. The analysed material was cDNA or gDNA that came from T cells, B-cell-depleted T cells, or PBMCs.

The germline V gene encodes CDR1 LGHNA and CDR2 YNFKEQ. The CDR3 has 16 residues. Trimming pared 2 bases from V and 4 bases from J, leaving 17 bases between. Methods used by the authors: Reference gene primer amplification gave estimated nucleated cell counts. Sequencing used immunoSEQ multiplex PCR; TCRdb keeps in-frame clones, though not all of them. Clone size and the V and J calls come from that table; the DNA yielded D and trimming. The sample yields approximately 300,000 clones, around 90% seen once. Material for sequencing was peripheral blood. The V and J genes are TRBV4-2 and TRBJ2-5; a weak D match, TRBD2 (5 bases). The source is a man between 18 and 35 years old with active or convalescent COVID-19. The CDR3 loop reads CASSQPSGGPGETQYF. The CDR3 nucleotides are TGTGCCAGCAGCCAACCAAGTGGCGGGCCAGGAGAGACCCAGTACTTC.